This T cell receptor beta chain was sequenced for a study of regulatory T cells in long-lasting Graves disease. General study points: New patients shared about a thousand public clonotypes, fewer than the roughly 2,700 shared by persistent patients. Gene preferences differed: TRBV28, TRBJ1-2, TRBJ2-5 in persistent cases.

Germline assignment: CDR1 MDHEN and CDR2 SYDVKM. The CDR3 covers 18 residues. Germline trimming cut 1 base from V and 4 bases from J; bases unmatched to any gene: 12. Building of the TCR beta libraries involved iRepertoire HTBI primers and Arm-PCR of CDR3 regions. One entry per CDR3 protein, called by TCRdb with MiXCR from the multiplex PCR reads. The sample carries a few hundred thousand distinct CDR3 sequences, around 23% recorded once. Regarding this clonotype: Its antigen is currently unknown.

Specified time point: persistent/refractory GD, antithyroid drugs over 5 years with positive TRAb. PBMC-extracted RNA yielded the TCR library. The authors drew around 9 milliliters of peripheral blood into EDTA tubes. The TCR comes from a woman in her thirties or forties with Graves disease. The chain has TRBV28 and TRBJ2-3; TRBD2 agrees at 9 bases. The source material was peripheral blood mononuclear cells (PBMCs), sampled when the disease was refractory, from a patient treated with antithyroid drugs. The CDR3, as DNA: TGTGCCAGCAGTTTATATTATAGGCGGGAGGGCCGCCCAGATACGCAGTATTTT. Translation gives CASSLYYRREGRPDTQYF. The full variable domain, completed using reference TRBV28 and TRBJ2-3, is DVKVTQSSRYLVKRTGEKVFLECVQDMDHENMFWYRQDPGLGLRLIYFSYDVKMKEKGDIPEGYSVSREKKERFSLILESASTNQTSMYLCASSLYYRREGRPDTQYFGPGTRLTVL.